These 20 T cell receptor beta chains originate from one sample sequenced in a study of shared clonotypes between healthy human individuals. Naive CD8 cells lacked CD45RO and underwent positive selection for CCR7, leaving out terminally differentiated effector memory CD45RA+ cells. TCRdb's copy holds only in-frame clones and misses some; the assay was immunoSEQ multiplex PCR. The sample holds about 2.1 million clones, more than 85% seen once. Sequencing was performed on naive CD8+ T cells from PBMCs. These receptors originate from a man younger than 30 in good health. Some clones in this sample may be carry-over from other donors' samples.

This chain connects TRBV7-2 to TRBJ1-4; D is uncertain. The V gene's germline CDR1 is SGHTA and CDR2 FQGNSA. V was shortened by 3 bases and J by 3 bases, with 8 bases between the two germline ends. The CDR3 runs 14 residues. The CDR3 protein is CASSFFSPNEKLFF. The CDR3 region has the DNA TGTGCCAGCAGCTTTTTCTCGCCTAATGAAAAACTGTTTTTT. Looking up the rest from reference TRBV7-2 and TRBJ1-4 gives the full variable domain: GAGVSQSPSNKVTEKGKDVELRCDPISGHTALYWYRQSLGQGLEFLIYFQGNSAPDKSGLPSDRFSAERTGGSVSTLTIQRTQQEDSAVYLCASSFFSPNEKLFFGSGTQLSVL.

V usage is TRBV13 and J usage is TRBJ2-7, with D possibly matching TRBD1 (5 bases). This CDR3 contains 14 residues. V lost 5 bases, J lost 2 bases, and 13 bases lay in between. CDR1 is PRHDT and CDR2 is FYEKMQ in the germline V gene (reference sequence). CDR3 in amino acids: CASSLKDSPYEQYF. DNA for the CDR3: TGTGCCAGCAGCCTGAAAGACAGTCCCTACGAGCAGTACTTC.

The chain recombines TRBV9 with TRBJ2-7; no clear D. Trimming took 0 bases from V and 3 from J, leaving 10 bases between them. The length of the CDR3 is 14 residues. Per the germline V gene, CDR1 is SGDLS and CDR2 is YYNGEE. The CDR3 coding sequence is TGTGCCAGCAGCGTAGGGGCAGTTAACTACGAGCAGTACTTC. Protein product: CASSVGAVNYEQYF.

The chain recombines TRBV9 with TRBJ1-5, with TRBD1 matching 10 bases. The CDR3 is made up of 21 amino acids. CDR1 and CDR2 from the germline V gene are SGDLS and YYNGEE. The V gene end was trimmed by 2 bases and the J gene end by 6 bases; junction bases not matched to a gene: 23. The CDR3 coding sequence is TGTGCCAGCAGCGTGATCACGAAGGGAGACAGGGGGCATGGAGTGGTTCAGCCCCAGCATTTT. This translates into CASSVITKGDRGHGVVQPQHF. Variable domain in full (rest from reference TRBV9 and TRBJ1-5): DSGVTQTPKHLITATGQRVTLRCSPRSGDLSVYWYQQSLDQGLQFLIQYYNGEERAKGNILERFSAQQFPDLHSELNLSSLELGDSALYFCASSVITKGDRGHGVVQPQHFGDGTRLSIL.

CDR3 in DNA: TGCGCCAGCAGCTTGACTGGTGACTCCTACGAGCAGTACTTC. Its translation is CASSLTGDSYEQYF. The rearrangement joins TRBV5-1 to TRBJ2-7, with no clear D. This CDR3 contains 14 residues. The V gene's germline CDR1 is SGHRS and CDR2 YFSETQ. Trimming removed 1 base at V and 0 bases at J, with 8 bases between.

The CDR3: CASSRTRRDTDTQYF. The CDR3 region has the DNA TGCGCCAGCAGCCGGACCCGGCGGGACACAGATACGCAGTATTTT. The chain uses TRBV4-1 and TRBJ2-3; a possible D gene is TRBD2 (6 bases). This CDR3 contains 15 residues. The germline CDR1 and CDR2 sequences are MGHRA and YSYEKL. The V and J ends lost 4 bases and 2 bases respectively, with 13 bases between them.

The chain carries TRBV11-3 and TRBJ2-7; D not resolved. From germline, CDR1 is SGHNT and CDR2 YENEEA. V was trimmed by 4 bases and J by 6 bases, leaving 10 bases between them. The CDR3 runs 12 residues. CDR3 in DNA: TGTGCCAGCAGCTCCTTGGCCGGCGAGCAGTACTTC. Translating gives CASSSLAGEQYF.

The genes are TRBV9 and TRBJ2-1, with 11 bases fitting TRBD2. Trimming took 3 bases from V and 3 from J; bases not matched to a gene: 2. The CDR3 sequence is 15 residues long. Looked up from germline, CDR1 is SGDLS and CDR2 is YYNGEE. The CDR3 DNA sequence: TGTGCCAGCAGCGGCGGACTAGCGGGCTACAATGAGCAGTTCTTC. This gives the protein CASSGGLAGYNEQFF.

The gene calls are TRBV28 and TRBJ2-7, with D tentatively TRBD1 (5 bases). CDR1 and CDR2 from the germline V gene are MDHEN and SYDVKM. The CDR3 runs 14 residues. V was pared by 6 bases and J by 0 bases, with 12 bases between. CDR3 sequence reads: CASRVRQTSYEQYF. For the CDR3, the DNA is TGTGCCAGCAGAGTCCGACAGACCTCCTACGAGCAGTACTTC.

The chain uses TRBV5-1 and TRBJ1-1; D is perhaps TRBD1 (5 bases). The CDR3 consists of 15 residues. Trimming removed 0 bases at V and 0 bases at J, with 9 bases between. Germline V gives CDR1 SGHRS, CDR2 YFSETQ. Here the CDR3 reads CASSLGQRMNTEAFF. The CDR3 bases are TGCGCCAGCAGCTTGGGACAGAGAATGAACACTGAAGCTTTCTTT.

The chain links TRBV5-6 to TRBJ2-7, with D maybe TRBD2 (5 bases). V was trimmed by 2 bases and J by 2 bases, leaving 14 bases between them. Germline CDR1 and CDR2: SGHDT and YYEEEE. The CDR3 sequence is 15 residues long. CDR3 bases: TGTGCCAGCAGCTTTGAGGCAGACTACCCCTACGAGCAGTACTTC. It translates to CASSFEADYPYEQYF. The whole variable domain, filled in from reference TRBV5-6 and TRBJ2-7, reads DAGVTQSPTHLIKTRGQQVTLRCSPKSGHDTVSWYQQALGQGPQFIFQYYEEEERQRGNFPDRFSGHQFPNYSSELNVNALLLGDSALYLCASSFEADYPYEQYFGPGTRLTVT.

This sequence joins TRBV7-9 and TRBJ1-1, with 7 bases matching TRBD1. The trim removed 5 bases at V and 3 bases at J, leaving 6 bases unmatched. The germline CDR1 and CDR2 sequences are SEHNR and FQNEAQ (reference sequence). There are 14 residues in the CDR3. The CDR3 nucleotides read TGTGCCAGCAGCGAGACAGGGCCCTACACTGAAGCTTTCTTT. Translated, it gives CASSETGPYTEAFF.

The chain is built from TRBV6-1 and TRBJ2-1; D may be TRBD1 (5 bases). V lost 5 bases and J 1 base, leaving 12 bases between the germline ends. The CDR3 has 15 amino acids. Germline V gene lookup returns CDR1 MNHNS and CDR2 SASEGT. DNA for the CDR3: TGTGCCAGCAGTCCTGTAAGGGGTTCCTACAATGAGCAGTTCTTC. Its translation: CASSPVRGSYNEQFF.

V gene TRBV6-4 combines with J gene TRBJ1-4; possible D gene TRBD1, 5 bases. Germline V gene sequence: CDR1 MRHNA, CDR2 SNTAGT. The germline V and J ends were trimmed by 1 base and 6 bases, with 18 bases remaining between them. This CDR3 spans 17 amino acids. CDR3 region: CASSDYREGVEDEKLFF. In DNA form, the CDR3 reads TGTGCCAGCAGTGACTACCGGGAAGGGGTGGAAGATGAAAAACTGTTTTTT.

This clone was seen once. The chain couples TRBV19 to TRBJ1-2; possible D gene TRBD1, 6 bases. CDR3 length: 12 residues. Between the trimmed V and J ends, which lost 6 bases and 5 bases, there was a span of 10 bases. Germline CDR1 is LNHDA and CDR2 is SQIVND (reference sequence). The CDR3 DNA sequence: TGTGCCAGTAGGATGGACAGTTATGGCTACACCTTC. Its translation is CASRMDSYGYTF.

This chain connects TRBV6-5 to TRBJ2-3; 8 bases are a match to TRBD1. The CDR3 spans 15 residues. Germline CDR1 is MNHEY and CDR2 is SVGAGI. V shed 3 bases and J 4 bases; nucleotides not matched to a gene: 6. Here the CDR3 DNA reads TGTGCCAGCAGTTATCTTGGACAGGGCGCAGATACGCAGTATTTT. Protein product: CASSYLGQGADTQYF.

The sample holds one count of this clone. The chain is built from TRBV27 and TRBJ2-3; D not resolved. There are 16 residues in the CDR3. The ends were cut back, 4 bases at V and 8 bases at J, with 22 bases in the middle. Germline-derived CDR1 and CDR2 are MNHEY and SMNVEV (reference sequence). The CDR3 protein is CASSSNKGPAEPTQYF. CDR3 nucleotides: TGTGCCAGCAGTTCCAACAAGGGCCCCGCGGAGCCTACGCAGTATTTT.

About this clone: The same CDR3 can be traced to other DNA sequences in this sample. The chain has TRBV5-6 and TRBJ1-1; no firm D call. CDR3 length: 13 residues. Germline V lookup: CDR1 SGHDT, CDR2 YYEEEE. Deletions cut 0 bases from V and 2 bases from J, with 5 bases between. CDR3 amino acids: CASSLGGNTEAFF. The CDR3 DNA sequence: TGTGCCAGCAGCTTGGGGGGAAACACTGAAGCTTTCTTT.

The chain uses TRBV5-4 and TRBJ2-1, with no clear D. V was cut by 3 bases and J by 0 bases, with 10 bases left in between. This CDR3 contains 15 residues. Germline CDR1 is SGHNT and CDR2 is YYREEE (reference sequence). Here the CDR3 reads CASSSRSSSYNEQFF. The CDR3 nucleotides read TGTGCCAGCAGCTCCAGAAGCAGCTCCTACAATGAGCAGTTCTTC.

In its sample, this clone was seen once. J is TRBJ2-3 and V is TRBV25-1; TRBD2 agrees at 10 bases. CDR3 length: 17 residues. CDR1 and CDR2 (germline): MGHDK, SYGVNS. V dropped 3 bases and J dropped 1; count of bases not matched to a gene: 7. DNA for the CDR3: TGTGCCAGCAGTGACCTAGCGGGAGTGAAGCGCACAGATACGCAGTATTTT. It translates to CASSDLAGVKRTDTQYF.